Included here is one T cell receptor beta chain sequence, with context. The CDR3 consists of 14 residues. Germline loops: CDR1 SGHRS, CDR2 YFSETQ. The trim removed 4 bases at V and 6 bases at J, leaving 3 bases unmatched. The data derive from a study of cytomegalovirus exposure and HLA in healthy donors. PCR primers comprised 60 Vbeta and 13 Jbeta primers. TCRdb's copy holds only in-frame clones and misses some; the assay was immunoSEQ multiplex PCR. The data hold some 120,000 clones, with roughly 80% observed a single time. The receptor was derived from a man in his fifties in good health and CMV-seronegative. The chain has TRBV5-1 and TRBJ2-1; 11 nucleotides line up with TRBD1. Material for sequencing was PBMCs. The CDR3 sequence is CASSDGTGGNEQFF. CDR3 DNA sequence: TGCGCCAGCAGCGACGGGACAGGGGGCAATGAGCAGTTCTTC.